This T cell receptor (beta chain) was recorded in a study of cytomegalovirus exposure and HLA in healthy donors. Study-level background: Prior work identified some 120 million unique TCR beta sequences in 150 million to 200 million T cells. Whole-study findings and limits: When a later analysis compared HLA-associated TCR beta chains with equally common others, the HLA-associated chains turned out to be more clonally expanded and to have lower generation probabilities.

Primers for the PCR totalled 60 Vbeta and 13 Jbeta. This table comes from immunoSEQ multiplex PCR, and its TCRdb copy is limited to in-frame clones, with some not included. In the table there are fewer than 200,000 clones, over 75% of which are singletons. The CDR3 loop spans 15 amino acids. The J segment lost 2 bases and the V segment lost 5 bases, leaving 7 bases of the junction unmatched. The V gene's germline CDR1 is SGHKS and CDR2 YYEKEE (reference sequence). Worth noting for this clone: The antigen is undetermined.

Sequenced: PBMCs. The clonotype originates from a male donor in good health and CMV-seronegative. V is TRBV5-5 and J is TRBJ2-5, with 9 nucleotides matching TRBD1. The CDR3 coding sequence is TGTGCCAGCAGTTTTGACAGGGGGGTACAAGAGACCCAGTACTTC. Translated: CASSFDRGVQETQYF.